This TCR beta chain originates from a study of tumour-infiltrating T cells in Burkitt lymphoma. CDR3 length equals 15 residues. Losses at the gene ends were 4 bases for V and 4 bases for J; bases not matched to a gene: 8. CDR1 and CDR2 (germline): SGHRS, YFSETQ. Data came from immunoSEQ multiplex PCR; TCRdb stores just in-frame clones and leaves some out. The table includes roughly 1,600 clones, approximately 17% detected once. The receptor comes from a human donor with diffuse large B-cell lymphoma. The sequencing input was tumor tissue. The V call is TRBV5-1, the J call TRBJ1-1, with 9 bases identical to TRBD1. Written as DNA, the CDR3 is TGCGCCAGCAGCGGAACAGGGGGCTCTTTCACTGAAGCTTTCTTT. Its translation is CASSGTGGSFTEAFF.